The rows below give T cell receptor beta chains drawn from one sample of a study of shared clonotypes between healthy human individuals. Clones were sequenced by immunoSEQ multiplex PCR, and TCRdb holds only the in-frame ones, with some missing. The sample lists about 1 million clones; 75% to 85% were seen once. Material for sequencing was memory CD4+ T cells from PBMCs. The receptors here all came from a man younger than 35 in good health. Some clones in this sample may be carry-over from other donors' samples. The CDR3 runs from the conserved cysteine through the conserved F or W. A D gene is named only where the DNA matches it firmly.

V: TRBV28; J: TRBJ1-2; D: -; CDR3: CASKDSSGGYTF
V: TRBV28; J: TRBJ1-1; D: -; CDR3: CASSLDWNTEAFF
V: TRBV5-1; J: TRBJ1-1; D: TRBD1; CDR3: CASSPQQGSEAFF
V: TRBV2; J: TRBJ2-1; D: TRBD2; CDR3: CASIREREGEQFF
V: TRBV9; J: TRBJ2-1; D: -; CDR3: CASSVGEATYNEQFF
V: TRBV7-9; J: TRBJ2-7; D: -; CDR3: CASGGRSYEQYF
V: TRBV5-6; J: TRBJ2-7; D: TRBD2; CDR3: CASSLDLAGSYEQYF
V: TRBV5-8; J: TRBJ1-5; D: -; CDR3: CASTLTPGRNQPQHF
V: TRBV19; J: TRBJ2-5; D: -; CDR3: CATDPGTPGETQYF
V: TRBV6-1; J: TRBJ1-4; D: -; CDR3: CASSGQGGEKLFF
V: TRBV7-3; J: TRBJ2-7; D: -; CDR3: CASSLRTAAYEQYF
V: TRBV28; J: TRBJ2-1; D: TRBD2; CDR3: CASQSGSDGEQFF
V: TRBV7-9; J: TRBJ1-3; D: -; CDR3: CASSLGSSGNTIYF
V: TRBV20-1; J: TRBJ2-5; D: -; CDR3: CSATWETQYF
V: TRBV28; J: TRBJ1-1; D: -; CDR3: CASSFWGSTEAFF